The sequence of this T cell receptor (beta chain) was determined in a study of breast tumors, draining lymph nodes, adjacent tissues. V was shortened by 9 bases and J by 7 bases, with 9 bases between the two germline ends. Germline lookup yields CDR1 LGHNT and CDR2 FRNRAP. This CDR3 region has 11 residues. Samples came from axillary lymph nodes draining the breast cancer. This clonotype has a count of ten or more. TCRdb independently ran MiXCR on the multiplex PCR reads; one entry per CDR3 protein. The data show approximately 150,000 distinct CDR3 sequences, roughly a third seen once. The sequence was collected from a female donor with breast cancer. Some clones in this sample may be carry-over from other donors' samples. Material: axillary lymph node tissue. The V and J genes are TRBV12-5 and TRBJ2-2; D is unclear. CDR3 nucleotide sequence: TGTGCTAGCAAATCGTACGGGGAGCTGTTTTTT. As protein: CASKSYGELFF.